These 9 T cell receptor beta chains share one sample of origin, sequenced in a study of T cell repertoires in cytomegalovirus infection (dated by TCRdb to about 2019). Sequencing took place on an Illumina HiSeq 1500. TCRdb ran its own pipeline on the public reads, namely fastp trimming at Q25 and MiXCR clone calling, and kept in-frame beta chains. Merged by CDR3 protein, the rows form single entries marked with the most common genes and DNA. The sample table lists roughly 500,000 distinct CDR3 sequences, about 44% of them with a count of one. Around 44% of the sample is in the top ten clones. Which antigens these TCRs recognize remains unknown. This specimen's treatment or condition label, per the study, means: in vitro stimulation with specific CMV peptide epitopes to enrich CMV-specific T cells. The sequences come from cultured PBMCs, collected from culture after CMV antigen stimulation. The receptor set was obtained from a human donor in good health (CMV status not recorded). Some clones in this sample may be carry-over from other donors' samples.

This clonotype was counted ten times or more. The genes are TRBV7-2 and TRBJ1-3; 10 nucleotides line up with TRBD1. CDR3 size: 16 residues. The germline gives CDR1 SGHTA, CDR2 FQGNSA. After removal of 5 bases from V and 4 bases from J, the junction contained 8 bases not matched to a gene. DNA for the CDR3: TGTGCCAGCAGCATCTCCTTGACAGGGGGCGGAAACACCATATATTTT. Its protein product is CASSISLTGGGNTIYF.

The chain recombines TRBV6-6 with TRBJ2-1; 9 bases agree with TRBD2. CDR1 MNHNY and CDR2 SVGAGI come from the germline V gene (reference sequence). This CDR3 spans 13 amino acids. The J segment lost 5 bases and the V segment lost 7 bases, leaving 3 bases of the junction unmatched. The DNA of the CDR3 is TGTGCCAGCATAACTAGCGGGCACAATGAGCAGTTCTTC. Protein product: CASITSGHNEQFF.

This clonotype was seen a few times. The CDR3 here is CASSLESGNQPQHF. CDR3 in DNA: TGCGCCAGCAGCTTGGAATCCGGGAATCAGCCCCAGCATTTT. The chain employs TRBV5-1 and TRBJ1-5; D is ambiguous. The germline V and J ends were trimmed by 0 bases and 4 bases, with 8 bases remaining between them. The CDR3 has 14 amino acids. The germline CDR1 and CDR2 sequences are SGHRS and YFSETQ.

This clonotype was seen more than once but under ten times. The rearrangement links TRBV6-2 or TRBV6-3 to TRBJ1-6; no clear D gene. V was shortened by 5 bases and J by 7 bases, with 6 bases between the two germline ends. CDR1 MNHEY and CDR2 SVGEGT come from the germline V gene. This CDR3 comprises 12 residues. This CDR3 is CASSRPNSPLHF. DNA of the CDR3: TGTGCCAGCAGTCGGCCCAATTCACCCCTCCACTTT.

V gene TRBV20-1 combines with J gene TRBJ2-1; no clear D. The CDR3 extends over 13 amino acids. V gave up 5 bases and J gave up 0 bases, with 8 bases separating them. Germline CDR1 reads DFQATT; CDR2 reads SNEGSKA (reference sequence). The CDR3 region is CSARSLSYNEQFF. CDR3 bases: TGCAGTGCTCGGAGTCTCTCCTACAATGAGCAGTTCTTC.

The sample holds a few counts of this clonotype. The chain recombines TRBV25-1 with TRBJ2-5; no definite D call. This CDR3 contains 14 residues. Germline lookup yields CDR1 MGHDK and CDR2 SYGVNS. Trimming shortened V by 4 bases and J by 3 bases, and 12 bases separated the two germline ends. The CDR3 reads CASSGLAPEETQYF. CDR3 DNA sequence: TGTGCCAGCAGTGGCCTTGCCCCCGAAGAGACCCAGTACTTC.

V gene TRBV6-2 or TRBV6-3 combines with J gene TRBJ1-1; D gene uncertain. V was shortened by 10 bases and J by 4 bases, with 13 bases between the two germline ends. This CDR3 spans 12 amino acids. Germline V gives CDR1 MNHEY, CDR2 SVGEGT. CDR3 nucleotide sequence: TGTGCCACCTCCTGGTCGGTCACTGAAGCTTTCTTT. This sequence encodes CATSWSVTEAFF.

The chain joins TRBV6-8 to TRBJ1-1; TRBD1 aligns across 11 bases. The V segment lost 6 bases and the J segment 7 bases; nucleotides outside the gene matches: 7. The CDR3 runs to 14 residues. Germline-derived CDR1 and CDR2 are MNHGY and SAAAGT. The CDR3 loop reads CASRDRGLGLEAFF. The CDR3 DNA is TGTGCCAGCAGGGACAGGGGGCTCGGGCTTGAAGCTTTCTTT.

In this sample, this clonotype turned up a few times. This chain uses TRBV7-2 with TRBJ2-3; D is undetermined. The germline gives CDR1 SGHTA, CDR2 FQGNSA. The CDR3 is 14 residues long. V lost 4 bases to trimming and J lost 2 bases, with 10 bases between them. CDR3 loop: CASSYRDNTDTQYF. The DNA for the CDR3 is TGTGCCAGCAGCTACAGAGACAACACAGATACGCAGTATTTT.